Below are 25 T cell receptor beta chains sequenced from a single sample in a study of shared clonotypes between healthy human individuals. Clones were read by immunoSEQ multiplex PCR, and TCRdb kept only the in-frame ones, dropping some. There are some 800,000 clones in the sample; 80% to 95% occur only once, and about 24% lies in the top ten. CD8 cells classed as naive were CD45RO-negative and positively selected for CCR7, excluding terminally differentiated effector memory CD45RA+ cells. The sequenced material came from naive CD8+ T cells sorted from blood. The receptors originated from a man aged 25 to 40 in good health.

V usage is TRBV27 and J usage is TRBJ1-5; TRBD1 aligns across 8 bases. The germline V gene encodes CDR1 MNHEY and CDR2 SMNVEV (reference sequence). Trimming removed 5 bases from V and 4 bases from J; junction bases left unmatched: 16. This CDR3 comprises 18 residues. In DNA, the CDR3 is TGTGCCAGCAGTCCTCGGACAGGGCCTCAGTATATAAATCAGCCCCAGCATTTT. It is translated as CASSPRTGPQYINQPQHF.

CDR3 DNA: TGTGCCAGTAGTCCACTCTGGGGGCCCGGGGAGCTGTTTTTT. It specifies CASSPLWGPGELFF. The chain couples TRBV19 to TRBJ2-2, with D perhaps TRBD1 (6 bases). Deletions cut 5 bases from V and 6 bases from J, with 13 bases between. Germline CDR1 LNHDA, CDR2 SQIVND (reference sequence). This CDR3 is built from 14 residues.

This chain uses TRBV6-1 with TRBJ1-2; D gene ambiguous. The V and J ends lost 8 bases and 4 bases respectively, with 2 bases between them. The CDR3 length is 9 residues. Looked up from germline, CDR1 is MNHNS and CDR2 is SASEGT. The CDR3 coding sequence is TGTGCCAGCGGCTATGGCTACACCTTC. It is translated as CASGYGYTF.

The rearrangement uses TRBV10-1 and TRBJ2-2; D not resolved. The CDR3 is 13 amino acids. Germline-derived CDR1 and CDR2 are WNHNN and SYGVQD (reference sequence). Trimming took off 3 bases at V and 0 bases at J, with 2 bases between the two ends. This CDR3 is CASSDPNTGELFF. The CDR3 DNA follows: TGCGCCAGCAGTGATCCGAACACCGGGGAGCTGTTTTTT.

V is TRBV25-1 and J is TRBJ2-2; D unresolved. V was cut by 5 bases and J by 6 bases, with 4 bases left in between. The CDR3 is made up of 11 amino acids. Germline assignment: CDR1 MGHDK and CDR2 SYGVNS. CDR3 protein: CASSTAGELFF. In nucleotides, the CDR3 is TGTGCCAGCAGTACGGCCGGGGAGCTGTTTTTT.

V and J are TRBV25-1 and TRBJ2-5; 7 bases are a match to TRBD2. Germline CDR1 MGHDK, CDR2 SYGVNS. The CDR3 has 14 amino acids. The V gene end was trimmed by 5 bases and the J gene end by 0 bases; junction bases not matched to a gene: 3. The DNA for the CDR3 is TGTGCCAGCAGTTCCCTAGCGGACCAAGAGACCCAGTACTTC. Protein sequence: CASSSLADQETQYF. Full variable domain (missing parts from reference TRBV25-1 and TRBJ2-5): EADIYQTPRYLVIGTGKKITLECSQTMGHDKMYWYQQDPGMELHLIHYSYGVNSTEKGDLSSESTVSRIRTEHFPLTLESARPSHTSQYLCASSSLADQETQYFGPGTRLLVL.

V usage is TRBV27 and J usage is TRBJ2-1; 12 bases align to TRBD1. Unmatched junction bases numbered 10, after V lost 5 bases and J lost 8 bases. Looked up from germline, CDR1 is MNHEY and CDR2 is SMNVEV (reference sequence). There are 16 residues in the CDR3. The CDR3 coding sequence is TGTGCCAGCAGTATGTTCCGGGACAGGGGGCCCCATGAGCAGTTCTTC. This sequence encodes CASSMFRDRGPHEQFF.

The chain uses TRBV5-4 and TRBJ2-1, with 11 bases lining up with TRBD2. The CDR3 runs to 14 residues. Per the germline V gene, CDR1 is SGHNT and CDR2 is YYREEE (reference sequence). Trimming at V came to 4 bases and at J to 7 bases, leaving 4 bases not matched to a gene. DNA of the CDR3: TGTGCCAGCAGCCGGGGACTAGCGGAGAATGAGCAGTTCTTC. This translates into CASSRGLAENEQFF.

The chain's CDR3 is CASRQNAGGLNTGELFF. In DNA form, the CDR3 reads TGTGCCAGCAGACAGAACGCGGGAGGGCTGAACACCGGGGAGCTGTTTTTT. The chain links TRBV27 to TRBJ2-2; 9 positions agree with TRBD2. The J segment lost 1 base and the V segment lost 6 bases, leaving 9 bases of the junction unmatched. The CDR3 covers 17 residues. In germline, CDR1 is MNHEY, CDR2 SMNVEV (reference sequence).

This clone was recorded only once. The V and J genes are TRBV7-2 and TRBJ2-3; the D is unclear. V dropped 5 bases and J dropped 5 bases, with 11 bases sitting between them. The CDR3 runs 13 residues. Germline values: CDR1 SGHTA, CDR2 FQGNSA. CDR3 coding DNA: TGTGCCAGCAGCCAACCTCCCGAAGATACGCAGTATTTT. Amino acids: CASSQPPEDTQYF. The variable domain in full, with the rest retrieved from reference TRBV7-2 and TRBJ2-3, is GAGVSQSPSNKVTEKGKDVELRCDPISGHTALYWYRQSLGQGLEFLIYFQGNSAPDKSGLPSDRFSAERTGGSVSTLTIQRTQQEDSAVYLCASSQPPEDTQYFGPGTRLTVL.

The chain uses TRBV5-6 and TRBJ2-7; 7 bases map to TRBD2. The CDR3 is made up of 15 amino acids. Trimming took 0 bases from V and 3 from J; bases not matched to a gene: 6. The germline V gene encodes CDR1 SGHDT and CDR2 YYEEEE. CDR3 sequence: CASSLAVTGGYEQYF. CDR3 in DNA: TGTGCCAGCAGCTTGGCGGTTACGGGGGGCTACGAGCAGTACTTC. Complete variable domain (other parts from reference TRBV5-6 and TRBJ2-7): DAGVTQSPTHLIKTRGQQVTLRCSPKSGHDTVSWYQQALGQGPQFIFQYYEEEERQRGNFPDRFSGHQFPNYSSELNVNALLLGDSALYLCASSLAVTGGYEQYFGPGTRLTVT.

The table lists this clone with a count of one. The chain recombines TRBV5-1 with TRBJ2-5, with D perhaps TRBD2 (5 bases). Germline V gene data show CDR1 as SGHRS and CDR2 as YFSETQ. This CDR3 spans 15 amino acids. Trimming shortened V by 1 base and J by 0 bases, and 10 bases separated the two germline ends. The CDR3 region is CASSLYERNQETQYF. CDR3 in DNA: TGCGCCAGCAGCTTGTACGAGCGGAACCAAGAGACCCAGTACTTC.

The chain combines TRBV27 with TRBJ2-7; TRBD2 agrees at 7 bases. The CDR3 is 18 residues long. Germline trimming cut 5 bases from V and 2 bases from J; bases unmatched to any gene: 18. Germline V CDR1 and CDR2: MNHEY, SMNVEV (reference sequence). The CDR3 sequence: CASSPWGAGSEEAYEQYF. The CDR3 nucleotides are TGTGCCAGCAGTCCCTGGGGAGCGGGGAGCGAGGAGGCCTACGAGCAGTACTTC.

The chain has TRBV29-1 and TRBJ2-2; 7 nucleotides match TRBD2. V lost 7 bases, J lost 2 bases, and 10 bases stayed unmatched. This CDR3 spans 15 amino acids. CDR1 and CDR2 from the germline V gene are SQVTM and ANQGSEA. CDR3 nucleotides: TGCAGCGCCTTCCCCAGCGGGGCTAACACCGGGGAGCTGTTTTTT. Translating gives CSAFPSGANTGELFF.

This chain joins TRBV30 and TRBJ2-1; 7 nucleotides align to TRBD2. Germline CDR1 GTSNPN, CDR2 SVGIG (reference sequence). The CDR3 contains 15 residues. The V segment lost 4 bases and the J segment 3 bases; nucleotides outside the gene matches: 9. Here the CDR3 reads CAWTPGTTLYNEQFF. For the CDR3, the DNA is TGTGCCTGGACTCCCGGGACTACACTCTACAATGAGCAGTTCTTC.

The V call is TRBV5-4, the J call TRBJ2-5, with 14 bases lining up with TRBD2. With 4 bases clipped from V and 1 base from J, the junction kept 6 bases outside the gene matches. The CDR3 is 17 amino acids. CDR1 and CDR2 (germline): SGHNT, YYREEE (reference sequence). CDR3 DNA sequence: TGTGCCAGCAGCCACGGGACTAGCGGGAGCCTCCAAGAGACCCAGTACTTC. It specifies CASSHGTSGSLQETQYF.

This clone was observed a handful of times. The rearrangement uses TRBV9 and TRBJ1-5, with D possibly TRBD1 on 6 matching bases. Trimming pared 0 bases from V and 8 bases from J, leaving 18 bases between. This CDR3 is built from 16 residues. Per germline, CDR1 SGDLS and CDR2 YYNGEE. CDR3 in DNA: TGTGCCAGCAGCGTAGCTCGGAGTCCGGGGGGCGAGCCCCAGCATTTT. Its translation: CASSVARSPGGEPQHF.

The genes are TRBV6-1 and TRBJ2-4, with a tentative D call TRBD1 (6 bases). The CDR3 has 17 amino acids. Germline values: CDR1 MNHNS, CDR2 SASEGT. Trimming shortened V by 1 base and J by 2 bases, and 15 bases separated the two germline ends. This CDR3 is CASSEGRRGGSKNIQYF. Written as DNA, the CDR3 is TGTGCCAGCAGTGAAGGGAGGCGAGGGGGTTCCAAAAACATTCAGTACTTC.

Only one count was recorded for this clone. The chain joins TRBV11-3 to TRBJ2-1, with D perhaps TRBD2 (6 bases). V was cut by 1 base and J by 8 bases, with 12 bases left in between. The CDR3 is 14 amino acids. Germline-derived CDR1 and CDR2 are SGHNT and YENEEA. CDR3 loop: CASSLAGVAYEQFF. In nucleotides, the CDR3 is TGTGCCAGCAGCTTAGCGGGAGTAGCCTATGAGCAGTTCTTC.

V and J are TRBV9 and TRBJ2-1, with 10 bases that match TRBD2. The CDR3 length is 17 residues. Germline CDR1 and CDR2: SGDLS and YYNGEE. V lost 0 bases to trimming and J lost 5 bases; unmatched junction nucleotides: 8. CDR3 amino acids: CASSVARLAGVHNEQFF. The CDR3 nucleotides are TGTGCCAGCAGCGTAGCGCGTCTAGCGGGAGTCCACAATGAGCAGTTCTTC.

The chain combines TRBV21-1 with TRBJ2-7; TRBD1 is taken as the D call from the table, unchecked against the DNA. TRBV21-1 is a pseudogene. This CDR3 contains 12 residues. The CDR3 region is CASTAGGYEQYF. CDR3 DNA sequence: TGTGCCAGCACCGCAGGGGGCTACGAGCAGTACTTC.

The chain carries TRBV30 and TRBJ2-1; 7 nucleotides align to TRBD1. The CDR3 has 15 amino acids. V was pared by 3 bases and J by 8 bases, with 13 bases of the junction left unmatched. Germline loops: CDR1 GTSNPN, CDR2 SVGIG (reference sequence). The CDR3 bases are TGTGCCTGGAGCGTTGGGAAAACAGGGGTAGATGAGCAGTTCTTC. Protein product: CAWSVGKTGVDEQFF.

The gene calls are TRBV27 and TRBJ2-7; no clear D. The CDR3 covers 14 residues. Germline values: CDR1 MNHEY, CDR2 SMNVEV (reference sequence). The V end was cut by 5 bases, the J end by 3 bases, with 14 bases between. CDR3 nucleotides: TGTGCCAGCAGTCACCGAGGCGATTACTACGAGCAGTACTTC. Its translation is CASSHRGDYYEQYF.

The rearrangement joins TRBV28 to TRBJ2-3; D is possibly TRBD2 (5 bases). Trimming left V 6 bases short and J 0 bases short, with 19 bases between. This CDR3 region has 17 residues. The germline V gene encodes CDR1 MDHEN and CDR2 SYDVKM. CDR3 protein: CASSPHLLGWSTDTQYF. Here the CDR3 DNA reads TGTGCCAGCAGCCCCCATCTACTAGGATGGAGCACAGATACGCAGTATTTT.

The chain links TRBV7-9 to TRBJ1-1; D gene unclear. This CDR3 is built from 14 residues. The V end lost 5 bases, the J end lost 3 bases, and 13 bases lay between the germline ends. Germline CDR1 and CDR2: SEHNR and FQNEAQ (reference sequence). The CDR3 nucleotides read TGTGCCAGCAGCAATACCTTTGGGGACACTGAAGCTTTCTTT. Its protein is CASSNTFGDTEAFF.